The clone carrying this T cell receptor (beta chain) has more than one count but fewer than ten. Its antigen is not identified. This entry comes from a study of blood T cells in healthy people across ages. Study outcomes and limitations: The fall in TCR beta diversity per million T cells was roughly linear with age. Higher diversity, along with more naive CD4+ cells, distinguished long-lived donors from aged donors.

A second PCR of about 7 to 12 cycles used a sample-barcoded 5' primer and a J-beta primer mix. Each cDNA molecule received a tag from a template-switch adaptor that had 12 random nucleotides. TCRdb called the 5' RACE reads again in MiXCR, with one record for every CDR3 protein. Counted here are around 1.1 million distinct CDR3 sequences, more than 30% occurring once; the ten biggest clones make up under 15%. This CDR3 has 16 amino acids. Trimming cost V 5 bases and J 2 bases, with 15 bases left between them. The genes are TRBV12-3 or TRBV12-4 and TRBJ1-4, with D uncertain. Sequenced input: blood. This sequence originates from a man aged 18 to 30 in good health. The CDR3 sequence is CASSPVDWATNEKLFF. In DNA, the CDR3 is TGTGCCAGCAGTCCCGTGGACTGGGCTACTAATGAAAAACTGTTTTTT.